This entry lists 8 T cell receptor beta chains sequenced from one sample in a study of cytomegalovirus exposure and HLA in healthy donors. The assay was immunoSEQ multiplex PCR, and TCRdb's table has in-frame clones only and misses some. The sample gives approximately 140,000 clones, roughly 86% of which show up once; 1.4% is in the top ten. The specimen was PBMCs. Receptors originate from a woman aged 25 to 39 in good health and CMV-seronegative.

The V call is TRBV5-1, the J call TRBJ1-4; no definite D call. Germline values: CDR1 SGHRS, CDR2 YFSETQ. The germline V and J ends were trimmed by 0 bases and 4 bases, with 7 bases remaining between them. The CDR3 is 14 amino acids. CDR3: CASSLDSFNEKLFF. The DNA for the CDR3 is TGCGCCAGCAGCTTGGACAGCTTTAATGAAAAACTGTTTTTT.

This clone was detected only a few times. This sequence joins TRBV30 and TRBJ2-7; no reliable D call. Per germline, CDR1 GTSNPN and CDR2 SVGIG (reference sequence). The CDR3 runs 11 residues. Between the trimmed V and J ends, which lost 1 base and 1 base, there was a span of 2 bases. CDR3 residues: CAWSASYEQYF. CDR3 nucleotides: TGTGCCTGGAGTGCTTCCTACGAGCAGTACTTC.

A few counts support this clone. The V call is TRBV7-3, the J call TRBJ2-5; 10 bases are shared with TRBD1. Germline-derived CDR1 and CDR2 are SGHTA and FQGTGA. V shed 5 bases, J shed 5 bases, and the junction held 5 bases outside the gene matches. CDR3 size: 14 residues. CDR3 bases: TGTGCCAGCAGCCTGACAGGGGGCCGGGAGACCCAGTACTTC. Its translation: CASSLTGGRETQYF.

CDR3 residues: CASRGTALANTGELFF. CDR3 sequence (DNA): TGTGCCAGTAGAGGGACAGCCCTCGCGAACACCGGGGAGCTGTTTTTT. The chain recombines TRBV19 with TRBJ2-2; 7 positions agree with TRBD1. Germline values: CDR1 LNHDA, CDR2 SQIVND (reference sequence). The CDR3 is 16 amino acids. Unmatched junction bases numbered 7, after V lost 6 bases and J lost 0 bases.

V gene TRBV5-6 combines with J gene TRBJ1-2, with a weak D call TRBD1 (6 bases). Between the trimmed V and J ends, which lost 4 bases and 5 bases, there was a span of 15 bases. CDR1 is SGHDT and CDR2 is YYEEEE in the germline V gene. The CDR3 contains 14 residues. The CDR3 spells CASSPPGARYGYTF. CDR3 coding DNA: TGTGCCAGCAGCCCCCCAGGGGCGCGGTATGGCTACACCTTC.

The V and J genes are TRBV5-1 and TRBJ1-1; 8 bases agree with TRBD1. From germline, CDR1 is SGHRS and CDR2 YFSETQ. This CDR3 has 13 amino acids. The V segment lost 4 bases and the J segment 4 bases; nucleotides outside the gene matches: 3. The CDR3 DNA is TGCGCCAGCAGCGCCCAGGGGGCCACTGAAGCTTTCTTT. Protein product: CASSAQGATEAFF.

The genes are TRBV28 and TRBJ2-3, with a weak D call TRBD1 (6 bases). In germline, CDR1 is MDHEN, CDR2 SYDVKM. V lost 3 bases, J lost 4 bases, and 11 bases lay in between. There are 14 residues in the CDR3. The CDR3 region is CASSFRTDPDTQYF. CDR3 coding DNA: TGTGCCAGCAGTTTTAGGACAGATCCAGATACGCAGTATTTT.

In the case of this clone: Other DNA sequences in the same sample also yield this CDR3. The gene calls are TRBV5-1 and TRBJ1-5; D might be TRBD1 (5 bases). Germline V lookup: CDR1 SGHRS, CDR2 YFSETQ. V lost 0 bases to trimming and J lost 2 bases, with 6 bases between them. The CDR3 spans 14 residues. The CDR3: CASSLGGGNQPQHF. CDR3 coding DNA: TGCGCCAGCAGCTTGGGGGGCGGCAATCAGCCCCAGCATTTT.